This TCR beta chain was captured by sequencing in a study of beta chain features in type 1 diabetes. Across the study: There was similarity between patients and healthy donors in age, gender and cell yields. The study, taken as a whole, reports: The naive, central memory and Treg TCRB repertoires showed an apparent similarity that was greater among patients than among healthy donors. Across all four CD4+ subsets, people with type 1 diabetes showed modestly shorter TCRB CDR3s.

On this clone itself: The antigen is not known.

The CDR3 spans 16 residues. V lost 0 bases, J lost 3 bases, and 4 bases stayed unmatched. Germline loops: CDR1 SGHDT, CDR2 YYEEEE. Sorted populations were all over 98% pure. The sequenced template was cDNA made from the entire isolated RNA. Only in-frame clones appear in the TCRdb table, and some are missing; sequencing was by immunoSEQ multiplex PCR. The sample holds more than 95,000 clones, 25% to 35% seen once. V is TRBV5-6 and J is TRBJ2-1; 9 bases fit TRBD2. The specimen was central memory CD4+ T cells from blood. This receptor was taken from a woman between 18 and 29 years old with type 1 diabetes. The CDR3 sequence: CASSLALAGDYNEQFF. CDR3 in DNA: TGTGCCAGCAGCTTGGCCTTAGCGGGAGACTACAATGAGCAGTTCTTC.